Below are 21 T cell receptor beta chains sequenced from a single sample in a study of tumor and adjacent non-tumor tissue in lung cancer. The template was RNA from unsorted bulk tissue. The normal lung tissue was taken more than 3 cm from the tumor edge. TCRbeta libraries were built with three rounds of nested PCR, modified from ARM-PCR. TCRdb re-derived calls from the multiplex PCR reads in MiXCR, one entry per CDR3 protein. The sample carries 90,000 to 120,000 distinct CDR3 sequences, about 60% recorded once. Source material: distant non-tumor lung tissue. These receptors all come from a man under 40 with non-small cell lung cancer.

This chain links TRBV12-3 or TRBV12-4 with TRBJ2-1, with D possibly being TRBD2 (5 bases). CDR3 length equals 13 residues. V lost 3 bases and J 10 bases, leaving 13 bases between the germline ends. This CDR3 reads CASSFTVGEEQFF. For the CDR3, the DNA is TGTGCCAGCAGTTTTACGGTTGGGGAGGAGCAGTTCTTC.

Concerning this clonotype itself: It may be a read error: a sequence one base away is much more abundant. The chain employs TRBV7-9 and TRBJ1-2; D not certain. Germline CDR1 reads SEHNR; CDR2 reads FQNEAQ (reference sequence). The CDR3 has 13 amino acids. The CDR3 sequence is CASSLDVNYGYAF. CDR3 nucleotide sequence: TGTGCCAGCAGCTTGGACGTCAACTATGGCTACGCCTTC.

The chain uses TRBV20-1 and TRBJ1-1, with unresolved D. Germline V gives CDR1 DFQATT, CDR2 SNEGSKA (reference sequence). V shed 0 bases and J shed 11 bases, with 16 bases lying between them. The CDR3 runs to 13 residues. CDR3 in amino acids: CSARDLTTSEAFF. The CDR3 nucleotides read TGCAGTGCTAGAGATCTAACGACGAGCGAGGCTTTCTTT.

This clonotype was detected a few times. The genes are TRBV20-1 and TRBJ1-1; D ambiguous. The V gene's germline CDR1 is DFQATT and CDR2 SNEGSKA (reference sequence). Trimming removed 8 bases at V and 1 base at J, with 11 bases between. The CDR3 extends over 12 amino acids. The CDR3 reads CSTDMGNTEAFF. Written as DNA, the CDR3 is TGCAGTACTGACATGGGGAACACTGAAGCTTTCTTT.

Worth noting for this clonotype: The CDR3 does not close with the conserved phenylalanine or tryptophan, likely indicating a read error. The chain couples TRBV11-2 to TRBJ1-1; no clear D. CDR1 is SGHAT and CDR2 is FQNNGV in the germline V gene. The length of the CDR3 is 13 residues. CDR3 protein: CVSSFQTNTEAFL. The CDR3 DNA reads TGTGTCAGCAGCTTCCAGACGAACACTGAAGCTTTCCTT.

The chain employs TRBV4-2 and TRBJ2-5, with 8 bases aligning to TRBD2. Germline CDR1 LGHNA, CDR2 YNFKEQ. Trimming removed 2 bases from V and 5 bases from J; junction bases left unmatched: 13. This CDR3 contains 17 residues. The CDR3 here is CASSQSWSSGVHETQYF. The CDR3 DNA is TGTGCCAGCAGCCAATCCTGGAGTAGCGGGGTACATGAGACCCAGTACTTC.

This clonotype was picked up many times. The chain is built from TRBV12-3 or TRBV12-4 and TRBJ2-5; either TRBD1 or TRBD2 may fit D (5 bases each). CDR3 length: 14 amino acids. Trimming took off 5 bases at V and 3 bases at J, with 13 bases between the two ends. Here the CDR3 reads CASSGGPLKETQYF. In nucleotides, the CDR3 is TGTGCCAGCAGTGGGGGACCATTAAAAGAGACCCAGTACTTC.

Concerning this clonotype itself: Germline is not matched at one junction end, which may reflect a read error. This chain uses TRBV20-1 with TRBJ1-2; 7 nucleotides align to TRBD1. Per germline, CDR1 DFQATT and CDR2 SNEGSKA (reference sequence). The CDR3 totals 11 residues. The CDR3 DNA is TGCAGTGATGGACAGGACTATGGCTACGCCTTC. This translates into CSDGQDYGYAF.

Regarding this clonotype: One junction end does not reproduce the germline sequence, and a read error may be involved. In nucleotides, the CDR3 is TGTGCCAGCAGTATCGGGCCGGCAGATACGCAGTTTTTT. Its protein product is CASSIGPADTQFF. The chain has TRBV11-2 and TRBJ2-3, with no clear D. The CDR3 length is 13 residues. Germline CDR1 and CDR2: SGHAT and FQNNGV.

As to this clonotype: One junction end does not reproduce the germline sequence, and a read error may be involved. The V call is TRBV4-3, the J call TRBJ1-1, with D unclear. Per the germline V gene, CDR1 is LGHNA and CDR2 is YSLEER. CDR3 size: 15 residues. The CDR3 protein is CASSQGPAMNTEVSF. CDR3 in DNA: TGCGCCAGCAGCCAAGGGCCCGCGATGAACACTGAAGTTTCCTTT.

A remark on this clonotype: A much larger clone sits a single nucleotide away, making a read error possible. The V and J genes are TRBV10-2 and TRBJ1-2; D gene uncertain. The CDR3 has 15 residues. Germline V lookup: CDR1 WSHSY, CDR2 SAAADI. The CDR3, as DNA: TGCGCCAACAGTGAGTCGGCTGGCGGAACCTATGGCTACACCTTC. Encoded protein: CANSESAGGTYGYTF.

In regard to this clonotype: Lacking the conserved final phenylalanine or tryptophan, this CDR3 likely reflects a read error. This chain uses TRBV20-1 with TRBJ2-7; 13 bases are shared with TRBD2. The CDR3 runs 16 residues. From germline, CDR1 is DFQATT and CDR2 SNEGSKA (reference sequence). V was clipped by 5 bases and J by 0 bases; unmatched bases: 7. The DNA for the CDR3 is TGCAGTGCTGAAAAGACTAGCGGGGGGAGCTCCTACGAGCAGTACCTC. Amino acids: CSAEKTSGGSSYEQYL.

Notes on this clonotype: The germline gene is not matched at one end of the junction; a read error may be the cause. V and J are TRBV5-6 and TRBJ1-5; a possible D gene is TRBD1 (5 bases). Germline CDR1 is SGHDT and CDR2 is YYEEEE. The CDR3 runs 13 residues. CDR3 DNA sequence: TGTGCCAGCAGCCGGGGGAGCATTCAGCCCCAGCATTTT. This encodes CASSRGSIQPQHF.

This chain links TRBV7-9 with TRBJ1-1; weak D call: TRBD1 (5 bases). This CDR3 has 14 amino acids. Trimming removed 4 bases at V and 5 bases at J, with 14 bases between. Germline values: CDR1 SEHNR, CDR2 FQNEAQ (reference sequence). The CDR3 loop is CASSWGTRGTEAFF. The CDR3 region has the DNA TGTGCCAGCAGCTGGGGGACCCGAGGGACTGAAGCTTTCTTT.

This clonotype has just one count. The V and J genes are TRBV11-3 and TRBJ1-2, with a weak D call TRBD1 (6 bases). Germline CDR1 is SGHNT and CDR2 is YENEEA. The CDR3 totals 16 residues. V was shortened by 2 bases and J by 4 bases, with 17 bases between the two germline ends. This chain's CDR3 is CASSLLTGRMSYGYTF. The DNA of the CDR3 is TGTGCCAGCAGCTTATTAACAGGGCGCATGAGCTATGGCTACACCTTC.

In this sample, this clonotype turned up a few times. A clone one base away is much larger, so this may be a read error. The rearrangement uses TRBV20-1 and TRBJ2-2, with 7 bases aligning to TRBD2. The germline gives CDR1 DFQATT, CDR2 SNEGSKA (reference sequence). This CDR3 has 16 amino acids. The CDR3 region is CTARPPTAGRTGELFF. The CDR3 nucleotides read TGCACTGCTAGACCCCCGACAGCGGGAAGGACCGGGGAGCTGTTTTTT.

This chain joins TRBV11-3 and TRBJ1-1, with D possibly matching TRBD1 (6 bases). Per germline, CDR1 SGHNT and CDR2 YENEEA. The CDR3 sequence is 13 residues long. The CDR3 DNA sequence: TGTGCTGGCACCTCTCCAGGGGACACTGAAGCTTTCTTT. It codes for CAGTSPGDTEAFF.

With respect to this clonotype: The missing conserved phenylalanine or tryptophan at the end of this CDR3 makes a read error likely. The chain carries TRBV29-1 and TRBJ2-7; TRBD2 might be the D (5 bases). The CDR3 is made up of 13 amino acids. Germline V lookup: CDR1 SQVTM, CDR2 ANQGSEA. CDR3 sequence (DNA): TGTAGCGTTGTGTGTGACATTTCCTACGAGCAGTACCTC. This codes for CSVVCDISYEQYL.

This clonotype was counted many times. J is TRBJ2-7 and V is TRBV6-2 or TRBV6-3; D is possibly TRBD1 (6 bases). Germline assignment: CDR1 MNHEY and CDR2 SVGEGT. Trimming left V 2 bases short and J 3 bases short, with 8 bases between. The CDR3 runs 13 residues. The CDR3 region is CASSYGQRYEQYF. CDR3 sequence (DNA): TGTGCCAGCAGTTACGGACAGCGCTACGAGCAGTACTTC.

Note on this clonotype: The CDR3 does not close with the conserved phenylalanine or tryptophan, likely indicating a read error. The DNA is omitted, as the CDR3 cannot be located on it reliably, and the CDR3 follows TCRdb's listing. V gene TRBV4-3 combines with J gene TRBJ1-1. CDR1 is LGHNA, CDR2 YSLEER, per germline. The CDR3 extends over 14 residues, inclusive of both ends. CDR3 in amino acids: CASSQDKWLTEALS.

This clonotype has at least ten counts. The chain combines TRBV20-1 with TRBJ2-3; TRBD1 agrees at 7 bases. Germline CDR1 DFQATT, CDR2 SNEGSKA (reference sequence). Trimming removed 3 bases from V and 3 bases from J; junction bases left unmatched: 6. CDR3 length equals 14 residues. CDR3 protein: CSASVDRVTDTQYF. In nucleotides, the CDR3 is TGCAGTGCTAGTGTAGACAGGGTGACAGATACGCAGTATTTT.